The entry below describes one T cell receptor beta chain. CDR1 LGHNA and CDR2 YSLEER come from the germline V gene. The CDR3 consists of 15 residues. V shed 1 base and J 7 bases; nucleotides not matched to a gene: 4. This PCR relied on a set of 60 Vbeta primers and 13 Jbeta primers. The assay was immunoSEQ multiplex PCR, and TCRdb's table has in-frame clones only and misses some. The sample lists 99,000 or so clones, around 84% occurring once. The data were obtained in a study of cytomegalovirus exposure and HLA in healthy donors. Study overall: An analysis done earlier identified about 100 million unique TCR beta sequences from 200 million or so T cells.

The chain employs TRBV4-3 and TRBJ1-1; TRBD1 matches at 12 bases. What was sequenced was PBMCs. The receptor's source is a man aged 30-40 years in good health and CMV-seronegative. CDR3 amino acids: CASSQAGQGASEAFF. As DNA, the CDR3 is TGCGCCAGCAGCCAAGCGGGACAGGGGGCGAGTGAAGCTTTCTTT.